This section outlines one TCR beta chain sequence together with its context. Its antigen is undetermined. This record belongs to a study of CD8+ T cells in alopecia areata. Study results and caveats: Normal scalp showed lower clonality than lesional scalp, especially alopecia totalis/universalis.

Germline loops: CDR1 SGHKS, CDR2 YYEKEE (reference sequence). Trimming left V 0 bases short and J 0 bases short, with 13 bases between. The CDR3 sequence is 17 residues long. RNA, once extracted, was reverse transcribed into cDNA for use as the sequencing template. Using immunoSEQ multiplex PCR, the repertoire was profiled, and TCRdb retains in-frame clones only, with some absent. Here the sample spans approximately 150,000 clones, 80% to 90% being singletons. The sequence derives from a human donor with alopecia areata. The chain joins TRBV5-5 to TRBJ2-1, with D perhaps TRBD1 (5 bases). Sequencing used CD8+ T cells sorted from blood, obtained at week 0. CDR3 residues: CASSLVGARASYNEQFF. DNA for the CDR3: TGTGCCAGCAGCTTGGTTGGGGCCAGGGCCTCCTACAATGAGCAGTTCTTC.